This TCR beta chain was captured by sequencing in a study of CD8+ T cells in alopecia areata. Trimming took 2 bases from V and 7 from J, leaving 6 bases between them. The CDR3 length is 11 residues. CDR1 and CDR2 from the germline V gene are SGHDT and YYEEEE. The treatment: oral pan-JAK inhibitor, 5-10 mg twice daily. Researchers took lesional scalp punch biopsies and peripheral blood from people who were alopecia areata patients. Investigators isolated RNA and reverse transcribed it into cDNA to act as the sequencing template. Clones were sequenced by immunoSEQ multiplex PCR, and TCRdb holds only the in-frame ones, with some missing. This sample has about 220,000 clones, with about 50% found just once.

This receptor was taken from a human donor with alopecia areata. The chain carries TRBV5-6 and TRBJ1-2; the D is unclear. Sequenced here: CD4+ T cells sorted from blood, sampled at week 4, from a patient treated with tofacitinib. For the CDR3, the DNA is TGTGCCAGCAGCTTCACGGCTGGCTACACCTTC. It is translated as CASSFTAGYTF.